The T cell receptor (beta chain) under discussion was sequenced for a study of OX40 agonist ivuxolimab in advanced cancers. The length of the CDR3 is 15 residues. The V gene's germline CDR1 is SGHDN and CDR2 FVKESK. V trimming: 3 bases; J trimming: 4 bases; junction bases outside the gene matches: 7. Some clones are missing from TCRdb's copy, which holds only in-frame ones; the method was immunoSEQ multiplex PCR. The data show around 49,000 clones, roughly 89% seen once. The chain is built from TRBV14 and TRBJ1-1; the match to TRBD1 covers 8 bases. This TCR derives from an adult with an advanced solid tumor such as melanoma, head and neck, liver or kidney cancer. The starting material was CD4+ or CD8+ T cells sorted from blood, obtained in a trial of the OX40 agonist ivuxolimab. Here the CDR3 DNA reads TGTGCCAGCAGCCACCGGACAGGGTGGGGCACTGAAGCTTTCTTT. Translated, it gives CASSHRTGWGTEAFF.